These T cell receptor beta chains were read from a single sample in a study of shared clonotypes between healthy human individuals. TCRdb keeps only in-frame clones here, not all; method: immunoSEQ multiplex PCR. Among 1.5 million to 2.5 million clones listed, about 95% were seen once. The sample was naive CD8+ T cells sorted from blood. The receptors were gathered from a young man in good health. CDR3s include the opening cysteine and the closing phenylalanine or tryptophan. Each record gives: clone size, V gene, J gene, D gene, CDR3 DNA, CDR3 protein. A D gene is named only where the DNA matches it firmly. Rows give clone size only sometimes, using once, few, many, or a class for an expanded clone.

size: -
V: TRBV29-1
J: TRBJ2-1
D: TRBD2
DNA: TGCAGCGGGTTGGGGAGCGGGAACTACAATGAGCAGTTCTTC
CDR3: CSGLGSGNYNEQFF

size: -
V: TRBV7-3
J: TRBJ2-3
D: -
DNA: TGTGCCAGCAGCTTGGGGCCCCGAGGGAGCACATATACGCAGTATTTT
CDR3: CASSLGPRGSTYTQYF

size: -
V: TRBV2
J: TRBJ2-5
D: TRBD1
DNA: TGTGCCAGCAGTTCACAGGGGGACCAGGTTGAGAGACAAGAGACCCAGTACTTC
CDR3: CASSSQGDQVERQETQYF

size: -
V: TRBV5-6
J: TRBJ2-7
D: -
DNA: TGTGCCAGCAGCTTGCTGTCCACCTACGAGCAGTACTTC
CDR3: CASSLLSTYEQYF

size: -
V: TRBV28
J: TRBJ1-2
D: -
DNA: TGTGCCAGCAGTGACGCCCTTGTGGACAGCTATGGCTACACCTTC
CDR3: CASSDALVDSYGYTF

size: -
V: TRBV30
J: TRBJ1-1
D: -
DNA: TGTGCCTGGAGTGGAGAGGGAGGGACTGAAGCTTTCTTT
CDR3: CAWSGEGGTEAFF

size: -
V: TRBV28
J: TRBJ2-1
D: TRBD1
DNA: TGTGCCAGCAGTCAGTTTACTTCCGGGACAGGGCTGGGGTTCTTC
CDR3: CASSQFTSGTGLGFF

size: -
V: TRBV7-2
J: TRBJ2-7
D: -
DNA: TGTGCCAGCAGCTTAGCCCGGCAGAAGTCCTACGAGCAGTACTTC
CDR3: CASSLARQKSYEQYF

size: once
V: TRBV5-4
J: TRBJ2-1
D: -
DNA: TGTGCCAGCAGCCACGGGAGCTATGAGCAGTTCTTC
CDR3: CASSHGSYEQFF

size: -
V: TRBV5-6
J: TRBJ2-3
D: -
DNA: TGTGCCAGCAGCTTGGGAGGTGGGGGCTACACAGATACGCAGTATTTT
CDR3: CASSLGGGGYTDTQYF

size: -
V: TRBV7-9
J: TRBJ1-1
D: TRBD1
DNA: TGTGCCAGCAGTCGGACAGGGGCGAGTGAAGCTTTCTTT
CDR3: CASSRTGASEAFF

size: -
V: TRBV6-6
J: TRBJ2-7
D: -
DNA: TGTGCCAGCAGTTCCTCAGGGCTCGAGCAGTACTTC
CDR3: CASSSSGLEQYF

size: -
V: TRBV13
J: TRBJ2-1
D: -
DNA: TGTGCCAGCAGCCCGGGACCCCCAGAGGGGTCCTACAATGAGCAGTTCTTC
CDR3: CASSPGPPEGSYNEQFF

size: -
V: TRBV9
J: TRBJ2-7
D: -
DNA: TGTGCCAGCAGCACCGATCCCGGGGGAGGCCCCTACGAGCAGTACTTC
CDR3: CASSTDPGGGPYEQYF

size: -
V: TRBV4-1
J: TRBJ2-1
D: -
DNA: TGCGCCAGCAAACCGCGCCTTGGGGTGAGCTCCTACAATGAGCAGTTCTTC
CDR3: CASKPRLGVSSYNEQFF